This T cell receptor beta chain was observed in a study of T cells in women clearing cervical HPV infection. Study in general: Cases were women with histologically confirmed HPV16-related CIN3 or worse, including a couple of invasive cancers. Case blood drawn at lesion detection; control blood after infection cleared. Findings and limits, study-wide: CIN3+ cases had significantly higher TCR richness than controls; evenness did not differ.

Sequencing was performed with immunoSEQ multiplex PCR; in TCRdb, only in-frame clones are kept and a portion is missing. Its clone listing holds around 31,000 clones. Worth noting for this clone: Its antigen is still unknown. The read is 3 residues too short to cover the CDR3 end, so that end is filled in from the germline J gene.

V gave up 2 bases and J gave up 9 bases, with 11 bases separating them. From germline, CDR1 is DFQATT and CDR2 SNEGSKA (reference sequence). There are 13 residues in the CDR3. The gene calls are TRBV20-1 and TRBJ1-6; maybe TRBD1 (6 bases). This TCR was sampled from a woman aged 18 to 69 with a cervical HPV16 infection that either progressed to CIN3+ or cleared (not recorded which). The sequenced sample was blood buffy coat. CDR3 DNA (partial): TGCAGTGCTAGATCCGGGGGGCTTTCACCC. It specifies CSARSGGLSP. The whole CDR3 sequence reads CSARSGGLSPLHF.